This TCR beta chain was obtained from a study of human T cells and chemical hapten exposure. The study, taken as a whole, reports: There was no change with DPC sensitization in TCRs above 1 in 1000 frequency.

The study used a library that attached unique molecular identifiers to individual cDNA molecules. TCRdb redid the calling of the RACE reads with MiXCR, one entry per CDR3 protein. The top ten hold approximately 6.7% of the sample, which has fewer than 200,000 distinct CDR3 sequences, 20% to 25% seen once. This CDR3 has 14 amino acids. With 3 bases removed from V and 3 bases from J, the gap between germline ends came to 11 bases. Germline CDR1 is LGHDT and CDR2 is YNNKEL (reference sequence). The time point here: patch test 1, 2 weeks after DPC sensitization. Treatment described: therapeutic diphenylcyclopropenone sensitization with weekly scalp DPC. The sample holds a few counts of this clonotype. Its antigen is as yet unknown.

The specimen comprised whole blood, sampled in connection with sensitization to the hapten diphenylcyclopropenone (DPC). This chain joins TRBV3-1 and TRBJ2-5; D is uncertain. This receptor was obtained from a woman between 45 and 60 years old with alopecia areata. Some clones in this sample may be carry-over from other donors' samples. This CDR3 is CASSHAAFEETQYF. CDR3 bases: TGTGCCAGCAGCCATGCTGCGTTCGAAGAGACCCAGTACTTC.